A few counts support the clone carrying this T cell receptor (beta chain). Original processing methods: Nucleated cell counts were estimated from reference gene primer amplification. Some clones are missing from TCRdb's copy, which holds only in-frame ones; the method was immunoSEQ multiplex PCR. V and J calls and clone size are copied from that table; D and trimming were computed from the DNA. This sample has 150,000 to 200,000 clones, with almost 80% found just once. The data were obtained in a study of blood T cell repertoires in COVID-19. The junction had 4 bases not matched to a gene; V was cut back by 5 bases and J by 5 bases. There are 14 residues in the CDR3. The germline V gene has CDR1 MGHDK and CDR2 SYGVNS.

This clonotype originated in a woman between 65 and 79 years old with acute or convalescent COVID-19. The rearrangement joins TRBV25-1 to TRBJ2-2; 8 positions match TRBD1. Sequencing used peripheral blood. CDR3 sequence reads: CASSWTGRTGELFF. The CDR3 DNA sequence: TGTGCCAGCAGTTGGACAGGGAGAACCGGGGAGCTGTTTTTT.